Shown below are 10 T cell receptor beta chains from a single sample sequenced in a study of shared clonotypes between healthy human individuals. Clones were sequenced by immunoSEQ multiplex PCR, and TCRdb holds only the in-frame ones, with some missing. This sample has approximately 640,000 clones; about 92% occur once, and the top ten carry around a third. What was sequenced was memory CD8+ T cells from PBMCs. Indicated subset: CD45RO+ cells pooled with CCR7-negative TemRA cells. These receptors all come from a man aged 18 to 35 in good health. Some clones in this sample may be carry-over from other donors' samples.

The chain employs TRBV13 and TRBJ2-3; 7 bases line up with TRBD1. The CDR3 covers 14 residues. The germline V gene encodes CDR1 PRHDT and CDR2 FYEKMQ (reference sequence). The V segment lost 3 bases and the J segment 2 bases; nucleotides outside the gene matches: 2. The CDR3 nucleotides read TGTGCCAGCAGCTTCGACAGGGTCACAGATACGCAGTATTTT. This translates into CASSFDRVTDTQYF.

This clone was picked up one time. This chain connects TRBV2 to TRBJ2-7; perhaps TRBD2 as D (7 bases). The CDR3 loop spans 16 amino acids. V was shortened by 5 bases and J by 1 base, with 18 bases between the two germline ends. CDR1 is SNHLY and CDR2 is FYNNEI in the germline V gene. The CDR3 reads CASSTLGGGRSYEQYF. The CDR3 nucleotides read TGTGCCAGCAGTACCCTGGGGGGCGGGAGATCCTACGAGCAGTACTTC.

The V gene is TRBV11-2, the J gene TRBJ2-1; TRBD2 might be the D (5 bases). Between the trimmed V and J ends, which lost 7 bases and 9 bases, there was a span of 16 bases. This CDR3 is built from 13 residues. CDR1 and CDR2 (germline): SGHAT, FQNNGV. As DNA, the CDR3 is TGTGCCAGCACCTTCAACGGGATTATTGAGCAGTTCTTC. Encoded protein: CASTFNGIIEQFF.

The CDR3 spells CASSIPGPQETQYF. The CDR3 DNA reads TGCGCCAGCAGTATACCCGGTCCCCAAGAGACCCAGTACTTC. The chain is built from TRBV4-1 and TRBJ2-5, with D hard to call. CDR3 length equals 14 residues. V was cut by 6 bases and J by 1 base, with 12 bases left in between. Germline values: CDR1 MGHRA, CDR2 YSYEKL.

This chain links TRBV11-2 with TRBJ2-3; 8 bases agree with TRBD2. There are 16 residues in the CDR3. After removal of 5 bases from V and 0 bases from J, the junction contained 7 bases not matched to a gene. The germline V gene has CDR1 SGHAT and CDR2 FQNNGV. CDR3 loop: CASSIHPSGSTDTQYF. For the CDR3, the DNA is TGTGCCAGCAGCATACATCCTAGCGGGAGCACAGATACGCAGTATTTT.

This chain links TRBV9 with TRBJ1-2; D gene uncertain. CDR3 length: 17 residues. Germline CDR1 SGDLS, CDR2 YYNGEE. V shed 4 bases and J shed 7 bases, with 26 bases lying between them. In nucleotides, the CDR3 is TGTGCCAGCAGCCACCAAGGTCCCGGGGTGCCAAATGGTGGCTACACCTTC. Encoded protein: CASSHQGPGVPNGGYTF.

The rearrangement uses TRBV7-9 and TRBJ2-1, with 10 bases that match TRBD2. V gave up 0 bases and J gave up 8 bases; unmatched junction bases: 7. The germline CDR1 and CDR2 sequences are SEHNR and FQNEAQ (reference sequence). CDR3 length: 16 residues. CDR3: CASSLAASGSLYEQFF. CDR3 in DNA: TGTGCCAGCAGCTTAGCGGCTAGCGGGAGTTTATATGAGCAGTTCTTC.

The chain has TRBV7-8 and TRBJ1-2; 9 bases line up with TRBD1. The germline V gene has CDR1 SGHVS and CDR2 FQNEAQ. The CDR3 has 14 amino acids. The ends lost 4 bases at V and 5 bases at J; junction bases unmatched: 5. The CDR3 here is CASSSPQGAYGYTF. The CDR3 region has the DNA TGTGCCAGCAGCTCACCACAGGGGGCGTATGGCTACACCTTC.

The chain employs TRBV7-2 and TRBJ2-1; 9 bases are shared with TRBD2. Unmatched junction bases numbered 4, after V lost 4 bases and J lost 3 bases. This CDR3 has 15 residues. Per the germline V gene, CDR1 is SGHTA and CDR2 is FQGNSA. CDR3 amino acids: CASSSSGNGYNEQFF. CDR3 nucleotide sequence: TGTGCCAGCAGCTCTAGCGGGAACGGCTACAATGAGCAGTTCTTC.

The chain carries TRBV5-6 and TRBJ2-7, with 8 bases fitting TRBD1. After removal of 3 bases from V and 2 bases from J, the junction contained 4 bases not matched to a gene. CDR1 and CDR2 from the germline V gene are SGHDT and YYEEEE. This CDR3 has 14 amino acids. Here the CDR3 reads CASSSGTGTYEQYF. The CDR3, as DNA: TGTGCCAGCAGCTCCGGGACAGGTACCTACGAGCAGTACTTC.